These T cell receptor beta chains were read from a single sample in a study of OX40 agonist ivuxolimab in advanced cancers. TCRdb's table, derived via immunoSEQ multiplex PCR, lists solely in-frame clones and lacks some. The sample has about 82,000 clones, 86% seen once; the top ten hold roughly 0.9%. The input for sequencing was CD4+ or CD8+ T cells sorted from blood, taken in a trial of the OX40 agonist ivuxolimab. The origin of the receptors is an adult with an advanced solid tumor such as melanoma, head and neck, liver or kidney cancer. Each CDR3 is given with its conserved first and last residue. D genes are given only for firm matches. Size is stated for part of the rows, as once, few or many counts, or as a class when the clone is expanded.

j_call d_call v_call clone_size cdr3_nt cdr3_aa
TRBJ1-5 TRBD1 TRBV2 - TGTGCCAGCAGCGACCTCGGGACAGGGGAACAGCCCCAGCATTTT CASSDLGTGEQPQHF
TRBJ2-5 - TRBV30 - TGTGCCGTGAAAATCAAAGGGTACCAAGAGACCCAGTACTTC CAVKIKGYQETQYF
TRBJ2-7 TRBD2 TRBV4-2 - TGTGCCAGCAGCCAAGATTTGAGTAGCGGGACCTACGAGCAGTACTTC CASSQDLSSGTYEQYF
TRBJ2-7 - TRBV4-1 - TGCGCCAGCAGCCAAGTGTCGGCGCAGGGCTACGAGCAGTACTTC CASSQVSAQGYEQYF
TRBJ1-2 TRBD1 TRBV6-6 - TGTGCCAGCAGTTACAGTGGGACAGTTAACTATGGCTACACCTTC CASSYSGTVNYGYTF
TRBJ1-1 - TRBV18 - TGTGCCAGCTCCACAGAGGAGAACACTGAAGCTTTCTTT CASSTEENTEAFF
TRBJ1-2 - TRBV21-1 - TGTGCCAGCAGCAGCCGACGGCCAGGGGGTGGCTATGGCTACACCTTC CASSSRRPGGGYGYTF
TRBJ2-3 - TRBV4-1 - TGCGCCAGCAGCCAAGGGGCCGGGGATACGCAGTATTTT CASSQGAGDTQYF
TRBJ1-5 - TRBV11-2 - TGTGCCAGCAGCTTAGATAGCAATCAGCCCCAGCATTTT CASSLDSNQPQHF
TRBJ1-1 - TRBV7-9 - TGTGCCAGCAGCCGGTCGGGGTTGGACACTGAAGCTTTCTTT CASSRSGLDTEAFF
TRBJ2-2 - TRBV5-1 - TGCGCCAGCGCCTGGGGCACCGGGGAGCTGTTTTTT CASAWGTGELFF
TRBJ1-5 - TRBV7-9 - TGTGCCAGCAGCCCAACAGGGTCGAATCAGCCCCAGCATTTT CASSPTGSNQPQHF
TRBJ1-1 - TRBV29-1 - TGCAGCGTTGTGGGACGGATGAACACTGAAGCTTTCTTT CSVVGRMNTEAFF
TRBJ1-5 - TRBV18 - TGTGCCAGCTCACCTGTGGGACTTCCCGGGGCTCAGCCCCAGCATTTT CASSPVGLPGAQPQHF
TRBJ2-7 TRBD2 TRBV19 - TGTGCCAGTAGTTCCTCGACTAGCGGGAGATACGAGCAGTACTTC CASSSSTSGRYEQYF
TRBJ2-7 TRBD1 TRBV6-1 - TGTGCCAGCAGCAACGACAGGGTCACCTCCTACGAGCAGTACTTC CASSNDRVTSYEQYF
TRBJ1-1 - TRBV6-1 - TGTGCCAGCAGTCAGGGTTCCATGAACACTGAAGCTTTCTTT CASSQGSMNTEAFF
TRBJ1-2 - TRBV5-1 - TGCGCCAGCAGCCCCCAACCGACTAACTATGGCTACACCTTC CASSPQPTNYGYTF
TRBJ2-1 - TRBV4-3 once TGCGCCAGCAGCCAAGACCGGGGTGATGAGCAGTTCTTC CASSQDRGDEQFF
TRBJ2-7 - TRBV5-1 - TGCGCCAGCAGCTTGGCCGGCAGCTCCTACGAGCAGTACTTC CASSLAGSSYEQYF
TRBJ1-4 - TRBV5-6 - TGTGCCAGCAGCTCCCTGTTTAGGGAAAAACTGTTTTTT CASSSLFREKLFF
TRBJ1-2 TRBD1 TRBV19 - TGTGCCAGTTCGCCGACCGGGACAGGGAATGGCTACACCTTC CASSPTGTGNGYTF
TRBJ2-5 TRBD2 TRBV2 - TGTGCCAGCACCCAGGTGGGACTAGCGTCTGAGACCCAGTACTTC CASTQVGLASETQYF
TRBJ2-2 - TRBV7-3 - TGTGCCAGCAGCCTAACGGCTAGCGTAGGCACCGGGGAGCTGTTTTTT CASSLTASVGTGELFF
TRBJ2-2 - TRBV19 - TGTGCCAGCTTAACCTCGGGGGAGCTGTTTTTT CASLTSGELFF